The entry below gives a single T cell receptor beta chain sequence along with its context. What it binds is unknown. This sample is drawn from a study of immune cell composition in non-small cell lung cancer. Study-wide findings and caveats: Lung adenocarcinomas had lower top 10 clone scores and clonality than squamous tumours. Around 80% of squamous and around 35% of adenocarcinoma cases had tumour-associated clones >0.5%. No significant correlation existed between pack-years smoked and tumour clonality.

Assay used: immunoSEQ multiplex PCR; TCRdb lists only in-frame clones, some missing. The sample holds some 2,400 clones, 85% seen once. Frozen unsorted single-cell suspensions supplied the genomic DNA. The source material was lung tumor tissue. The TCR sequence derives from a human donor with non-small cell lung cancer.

For the CDR3, the DNA is TGTGCCAGCAGTGGAAACAGGGAGCACACTGAAGCTTTCTTT. It is translated as CASSGNREHTEAFF. The V call is TRBV2, the J call TRBJ1-1; a weak D match, TRBD1 (6 bases). V dropped 4 bases and J dropped 3 bases, with 12 bases sitting between them. Germline V CDR1 and CDR2: SNHLY, FYNNEI. The CDR3 length is 14 residues.